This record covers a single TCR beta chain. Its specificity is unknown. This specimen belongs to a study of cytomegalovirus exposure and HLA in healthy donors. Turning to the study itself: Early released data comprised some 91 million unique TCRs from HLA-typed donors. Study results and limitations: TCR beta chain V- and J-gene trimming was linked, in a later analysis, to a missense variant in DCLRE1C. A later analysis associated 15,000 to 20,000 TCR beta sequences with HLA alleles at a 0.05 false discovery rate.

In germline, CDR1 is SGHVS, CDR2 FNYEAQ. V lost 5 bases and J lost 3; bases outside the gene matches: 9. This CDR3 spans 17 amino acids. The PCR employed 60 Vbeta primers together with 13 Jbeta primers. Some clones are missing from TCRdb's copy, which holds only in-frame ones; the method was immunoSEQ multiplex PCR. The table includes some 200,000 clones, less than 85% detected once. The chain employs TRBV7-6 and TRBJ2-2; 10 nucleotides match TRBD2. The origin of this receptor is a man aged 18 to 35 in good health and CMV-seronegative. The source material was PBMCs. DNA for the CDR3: TGTGCCAGCAGCCGAGGGATACTAGCGGGGTACACCGGGGAGCTGTTTTTT. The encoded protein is CASSRGILAGYTGELFF.